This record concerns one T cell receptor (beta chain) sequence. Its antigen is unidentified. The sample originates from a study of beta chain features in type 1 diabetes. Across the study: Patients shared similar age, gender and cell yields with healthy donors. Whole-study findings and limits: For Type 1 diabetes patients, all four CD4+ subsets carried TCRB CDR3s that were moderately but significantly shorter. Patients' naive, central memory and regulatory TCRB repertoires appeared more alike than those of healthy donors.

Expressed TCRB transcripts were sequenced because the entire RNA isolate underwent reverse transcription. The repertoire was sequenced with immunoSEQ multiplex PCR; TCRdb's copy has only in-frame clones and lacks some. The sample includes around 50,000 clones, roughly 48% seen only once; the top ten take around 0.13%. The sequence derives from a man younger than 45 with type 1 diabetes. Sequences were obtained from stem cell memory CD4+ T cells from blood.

The CDR3: CASSPSYNEQFF. The CDR3 region has the DNA TGTGCCAGCAGCCCATCCTACAATGAGCAGTTCTTC. The chain carries TRBV7-9 and TRBJ2-1; unclear D gene. The V and J ends lost 5 bases and 1 base respectively, with 3 bases between them. This CDR3 spans 12 amino acids. Germline-derived CDR1 and CDR2 are SEHNR and FQNEAQ (reference sequence).